One TCR beta chain is described in this entry. The CDR3 contains 15 residues. With 8 bases clipped from V and 6 bases from J, the junction kept 12 bases outside the gene matches. MiXCR, applied by TCRdb to the RT-PCR reads, yields one record per CDR3 protein. This table holds some 540,000 distinct CDR3 sequences, roughly 25% found once. This record comes from a study of response to subunit inactivated influenza vaccine. The sample was also linked to a second study, of T cells expressing NK-cell markers. That work contributes: Libraries used 5'RACE template switching adding universal primer site and UMIs. TCR beta repertoires came from sorted CD3+CD56+NKG2C+, CD3+CD56+NKG2C- and CD3+CD56-NKG2C+ T cells. Questions lingered over whether expanded NKG2C+ T cell clones were HCMV-specific.

The input for sequencing was CD4+ T cells sorted from PBMCs, taken 12 days after vaccination. The V gene is TRBV12-3 or TRBV12-4, the J gene TRBJ1-5; TRBD1 matches at 8 bases. This sequence was found in a man aged 45-60 years who received an inactivated influenza vaccine. The CDR3 DNA is TGTGCCAGCTCCTGGGGGACAGGAGAGGCTCAGCCCCAGCATTTT. This translates into CASSWGTGEAQPQHF.